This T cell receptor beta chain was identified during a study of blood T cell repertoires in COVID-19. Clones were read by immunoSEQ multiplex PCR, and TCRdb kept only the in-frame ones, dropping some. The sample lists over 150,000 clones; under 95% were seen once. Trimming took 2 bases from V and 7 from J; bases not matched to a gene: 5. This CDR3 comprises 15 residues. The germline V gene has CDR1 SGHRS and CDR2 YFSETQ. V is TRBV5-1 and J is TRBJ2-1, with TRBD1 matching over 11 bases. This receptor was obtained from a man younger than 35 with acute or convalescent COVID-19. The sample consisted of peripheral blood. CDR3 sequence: CASSFGGTGGNEQFF. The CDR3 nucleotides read TGCGCCAGCAGCTTTGGGGGGACAGGGGGAAATGAGCAGTTCTTC.